This T cell receptor beta chain was recorded in a study of blood T cell repertoires in COVID-19. Whole-study context: Samples taken during acute and convalescent COVID-19 were collected in the United States, Italy and Spain. The cDNA or gDNA used as material had been derived from T cells, B-cell-depleted T cells, or PBMCs.

Under the authors' procedure: Reference gene primer amplification gave estimated nucleated cell counts. Some clones are missing from TCRdb's copy, which holds only in-frame ones; the method was immunoSEQ multiplex PCR. V and J calls and clone size are as listed in that table; D and trimming were resolved from the DNA. The table has around 250,000 clones, more than 70% seen once. The V end lost 2 bases, the J end lost 0 bases, and 16 bases lay between the germline ends. The length of the CDR3 is 18 residues. Germline values: CDR1 SGHTA, CDR2 FQGTGA. The TCR was taken from a man older than 75 with acute or convalescent COVID-19. The genes are TRBV7-3 and TRBJ2-2, with D possibly being TRBD2 (6 bases). The specimen sequenced was peripheral blood. The CDR3 sequence: CASSLLDSGTSNTGELFF. In DNA, the CDR3 is TGTGCCAGCAGCTTACTCGACTCCGGGACTTCGAACACCGGGGAGCTGTTTTTT.